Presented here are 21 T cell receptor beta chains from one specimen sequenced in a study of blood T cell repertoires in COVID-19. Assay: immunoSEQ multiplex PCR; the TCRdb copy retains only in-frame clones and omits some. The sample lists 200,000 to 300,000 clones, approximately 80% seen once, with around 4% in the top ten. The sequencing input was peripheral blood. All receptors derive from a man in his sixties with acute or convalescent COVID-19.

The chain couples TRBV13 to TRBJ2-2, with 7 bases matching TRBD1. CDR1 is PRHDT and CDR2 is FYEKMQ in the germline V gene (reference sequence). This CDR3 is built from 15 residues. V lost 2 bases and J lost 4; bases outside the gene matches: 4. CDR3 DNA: TGTGCCAGCAGCTTACAGACAGGGTTCACCGGGGAGCTGTTTTTT. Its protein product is CASSLQTGFTGELFF.

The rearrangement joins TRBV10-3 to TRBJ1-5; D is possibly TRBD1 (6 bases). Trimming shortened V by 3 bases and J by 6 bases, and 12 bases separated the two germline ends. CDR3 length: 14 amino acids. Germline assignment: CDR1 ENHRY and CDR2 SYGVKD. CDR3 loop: CAISDSTGPQPQHF. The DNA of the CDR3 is TGTGCCATCAGTGACTCTACAGGGCCTCAGCCCCAGCATTTT.

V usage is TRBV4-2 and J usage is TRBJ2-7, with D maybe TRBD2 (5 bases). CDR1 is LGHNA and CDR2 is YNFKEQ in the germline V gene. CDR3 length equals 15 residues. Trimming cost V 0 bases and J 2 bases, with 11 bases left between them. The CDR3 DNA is TGTGCCAGCAGCCAAGAGGCGGGTCATACCTACGAGCAGTACTTC. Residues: CASSQEAGHTYEQYF.

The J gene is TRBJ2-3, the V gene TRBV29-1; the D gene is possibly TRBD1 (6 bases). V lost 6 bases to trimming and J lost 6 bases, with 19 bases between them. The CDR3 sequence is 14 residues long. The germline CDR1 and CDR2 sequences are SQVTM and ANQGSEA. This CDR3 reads CSVQRGTGSDTQYF. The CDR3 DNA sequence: TGCAGCGTCCAAAGGGGAACAGGGAGTGATACGCAGTATTTT.

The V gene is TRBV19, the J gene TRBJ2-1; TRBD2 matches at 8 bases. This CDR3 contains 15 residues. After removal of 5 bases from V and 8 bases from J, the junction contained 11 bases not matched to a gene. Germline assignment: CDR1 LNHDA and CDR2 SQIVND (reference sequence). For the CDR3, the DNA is TGTGCCAGTAGTCTTTTAGCGGGAACGGGGTATGAGCAGTTCTTC. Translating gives CASSLLAGTGYEQFF.

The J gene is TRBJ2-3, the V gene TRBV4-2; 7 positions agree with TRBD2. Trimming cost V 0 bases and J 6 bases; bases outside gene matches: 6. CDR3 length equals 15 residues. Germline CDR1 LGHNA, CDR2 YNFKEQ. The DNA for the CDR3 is TGTGCCAGCAGCCAAGAACTAGCGAGGAAGGATACGCAGTATTTT. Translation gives CASSQELARKDTQYF.

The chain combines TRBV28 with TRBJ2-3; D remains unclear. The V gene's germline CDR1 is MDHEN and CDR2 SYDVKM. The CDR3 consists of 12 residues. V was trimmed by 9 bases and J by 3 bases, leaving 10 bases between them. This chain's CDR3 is CASSGLTDTQYF. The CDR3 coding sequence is TGTGCCAGTAGTGGCCTTACAGATACGCAGTATTTT.

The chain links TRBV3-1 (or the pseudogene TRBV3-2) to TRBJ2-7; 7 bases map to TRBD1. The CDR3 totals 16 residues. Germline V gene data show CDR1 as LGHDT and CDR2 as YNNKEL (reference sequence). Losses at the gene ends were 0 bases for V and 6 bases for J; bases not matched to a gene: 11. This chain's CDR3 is CASSQERVTGPSEQYF. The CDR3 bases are TGTGCCAGCAGCCAAGAACGCGTGACAGGGCCCAGCGAGCAGTACTTC.

The CDR3 is CASSLLGEGIHNEQFF. The CDR3 nucleotides are TGTGCCAGCAGCCTCTTGGGGGAGGGTATCCACAATGAGCAGTTCTTC. The gene calls are TRBV7-2 and TRBJ2-1; TRBD2 matches 7 bases. CDR1 SGHTA and CDR2 FQGNSA come from the germline V gene. V shed 5 bases and J 5 bases; nucleotides not matched to a gene: 12. The CDR3 has 16 residues.

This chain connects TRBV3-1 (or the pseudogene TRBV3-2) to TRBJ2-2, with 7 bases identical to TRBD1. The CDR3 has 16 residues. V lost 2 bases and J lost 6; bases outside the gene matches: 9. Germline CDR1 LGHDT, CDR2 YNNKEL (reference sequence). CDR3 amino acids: CASSQFKRGGPGELFF. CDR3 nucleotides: TGTGCCAGCAGCCAATTCAAAAGAGGGGGCCCCGGGGAGCTGTTTTTT.

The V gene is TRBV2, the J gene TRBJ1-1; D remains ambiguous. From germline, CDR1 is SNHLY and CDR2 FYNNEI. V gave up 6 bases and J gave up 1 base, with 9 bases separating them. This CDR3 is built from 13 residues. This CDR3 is CASSLTENTEAFF. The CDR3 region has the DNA TGTGCCAGCAGCCTTACAGAGAACACTGAAGCTTTCTTT.

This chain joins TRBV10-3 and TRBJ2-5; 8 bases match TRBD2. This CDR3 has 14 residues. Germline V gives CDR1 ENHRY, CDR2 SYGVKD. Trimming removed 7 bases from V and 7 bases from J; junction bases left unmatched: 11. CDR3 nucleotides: TGTGCCATCATGGACGGGACTAGGGAGGGGACCCAGTACTTC. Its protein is CAIMDGTREGTQYF.

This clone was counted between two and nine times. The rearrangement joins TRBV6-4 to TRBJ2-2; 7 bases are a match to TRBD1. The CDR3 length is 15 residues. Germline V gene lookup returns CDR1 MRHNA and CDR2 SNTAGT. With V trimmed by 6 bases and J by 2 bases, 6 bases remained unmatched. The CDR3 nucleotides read TGTGCCAGCAGCCCCGGGACAGACAACACCGGGGAGCTGTTTTTT. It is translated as CASSPGTDNTGELFF.

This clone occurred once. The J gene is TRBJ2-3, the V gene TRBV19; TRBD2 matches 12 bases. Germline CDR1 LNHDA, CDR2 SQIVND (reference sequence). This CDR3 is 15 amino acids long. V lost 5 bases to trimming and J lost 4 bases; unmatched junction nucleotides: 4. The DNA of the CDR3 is TGTGCCAGTAGTTCACGGACTAGCGGGGCAGATACGCAGTATTTT. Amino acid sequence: CASSSRTSGADTQYF.

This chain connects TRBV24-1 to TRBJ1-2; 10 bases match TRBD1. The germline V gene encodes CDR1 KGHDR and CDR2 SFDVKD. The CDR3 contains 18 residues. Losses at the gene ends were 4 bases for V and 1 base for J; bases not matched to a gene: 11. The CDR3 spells CATSDPPGTGDINYGYTF. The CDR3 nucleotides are TGTGCCACCAGTGACCCACCCGGGACAGGGGACATTAACTATGGCTACACCTTC.

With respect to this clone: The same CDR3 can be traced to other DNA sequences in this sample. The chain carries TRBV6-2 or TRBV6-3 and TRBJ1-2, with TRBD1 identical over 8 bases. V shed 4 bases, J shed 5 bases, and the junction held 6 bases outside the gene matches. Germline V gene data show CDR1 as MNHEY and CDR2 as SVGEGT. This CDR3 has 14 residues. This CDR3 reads CASSSGQGGYGYTF. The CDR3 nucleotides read TGTGCCAGCAGTTCAGGACAGGGCGGGTATGGCTACACCTTC.

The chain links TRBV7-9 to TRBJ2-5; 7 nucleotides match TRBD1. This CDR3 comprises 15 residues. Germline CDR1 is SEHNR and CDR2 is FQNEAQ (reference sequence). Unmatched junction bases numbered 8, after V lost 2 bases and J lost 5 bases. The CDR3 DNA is TGTGCCAGCAGCTTACGGGACAGTCAACTTGAGACCCAGTACTTC. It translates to CASSLRDSQLETQYF.

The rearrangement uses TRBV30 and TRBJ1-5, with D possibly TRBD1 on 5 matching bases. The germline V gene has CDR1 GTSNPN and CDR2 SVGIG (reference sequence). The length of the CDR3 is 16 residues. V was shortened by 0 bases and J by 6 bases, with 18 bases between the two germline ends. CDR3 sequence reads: CAWSVSPGLGRQPQHF. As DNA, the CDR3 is TGTGCCTGGAGTGTATCCCCAGGTTTGGGGCGTCAGCCCCAGCATTTT.

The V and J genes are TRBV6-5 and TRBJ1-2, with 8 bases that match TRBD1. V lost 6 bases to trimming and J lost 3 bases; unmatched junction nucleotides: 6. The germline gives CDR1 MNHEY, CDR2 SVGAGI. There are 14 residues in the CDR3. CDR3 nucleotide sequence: TGTGCCAGCAGCCTACCGGACAGGGACTATGGCTACACCTTC. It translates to CASSLPDRDYGYTF.

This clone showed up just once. CDR3: CSASGRLAGKNIQYF. CDR3 nucleotides: TGCAGTGCTAGTGGTCGGCTAGCGGGCAAAAACATTCAGTACTTC. The J gene is TRBJ2-4, the V gene TRBV20-1, with 8 bases aligning to TRBD2. Per germline, CDR1 DFQATT and CDR2 SNEGSKA (reference sequence). J lost 3 bases, V lost 3 bases, and 7 bases had no gene match. The CDR3 contains 15 residues.

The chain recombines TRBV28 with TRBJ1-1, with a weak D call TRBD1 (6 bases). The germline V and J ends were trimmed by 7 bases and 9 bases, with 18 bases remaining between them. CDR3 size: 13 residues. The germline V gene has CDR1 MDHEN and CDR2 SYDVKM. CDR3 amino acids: CASKTPGGHKAFF. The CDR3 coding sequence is TGTGCCAGCAAAACCCCTGGGGGACACAAAGCTTTCTTT.